This TCR delta chain was documented in a study of delta chains in infants with herpesvirus infections (dated by TCRdb to the early 2020s). Regarding the study in general: A Ugandan infant birth cohort was prospectively followed from birth to characterize gammadelta T cell responses to primary cytomegalovirus (CMV) infection. A public fetal Vdelta1/Vgamma8 gammadelta TCR clonotype was searched for in infants infected with CMV after birth. gammadelta TCRs were sequenced from PBMC of 15 to 20 CMV-infected infants (one congenitally infected) and roughly 8 CMV-uninfected infants with enough sample available. Infant blood samples fell into approximate age groups of 1.5, 4, 8 and 12 months. Belgian fetal and cord blood gammadelta TCR data that had been published previously were included solely for comparison and were not produced in this cohort. Summary of the overall study and its limitations: Limitations noted by the authors included a small sample size and a lack of race- or environment-matched controls, because nearly all Ugandans acquire CMV before adulthood. The public clonotype was detected only at the first time point after infection and was not found in uninfected infants or in infants infected after 120 days. In CMV-uninfected infants, the public clonotype might still exist at levels below the detection limit. Public-clonotype frequency among Vdelta1 cells appeared to be inversely correlated with age at infection and was observed to decay rapidly, seemingly without persisting beyond approximately 8 weeks. Of 18 CMV-infected infants, 4 carried the public Vdelta1 clonotype: the congenitally infected infant plus three who were infected postnatally before 120 days of age.

From the germline V gene (reference sequence), CDR1 is TSDPSYG and CDR2 is QGSYDQQN. Reading from cysteine to phenylalanine, the CDR3 counts 13 amino acids. Solely the CDR3 DNA is kept, with 39 bases framed from the first base. Worth noting for this clone: The antigen this receptor binds is unknown. No base-level quality is on record; no much larger clone is a single base apart.

In Kampala, Uganda, pregnant women receiving prenatal care were recruited and their infants were enrolled, and documentation of maternal HIV status was required. Home visits to families took place weekly, and collection of infant clinical information, oral swabs and peripheral blood began at 6 weeks of age and was repeated every 4 months after that. After blood was collected in heparin tubes, PBMC were isolated using Ficoll-Paque density gradient centrifugation and then cryopreserved. The protocol used for the library was RT-PCR. To generate TCR cDNA, RNA from PBMC was reverse transcribed using SuperScript II together with primers specific for the gamma chain and the delta chain. Purification of cDNA was performed with AMPure XP beads, after which the cDNA was amplified and indexed with Illumina adapters by means of the Nextera XT Index Kit. gammadelta TCR libraries were sequenced on an Illumina MiSeq with a V2 300-cycle kit. Under the source paper's analysis protocol: Using MiXCR v2.1.12, CDR3 sequences were assembled, and reads were mapped onto D, J and V genes obtained from GenBank. VDJtools v1.2.1 was used to analyze the repertoires of the CDR3 clonotypes. With CATT, TCRdb called clones again from the public reads; duplicate DNA rows were later joined. The V and J calls were determined by TCRdb, not by the authors. This sample comprises some 2,500 delta-chain clones, about two fifths of them detected only once. Roughly 4.5% of the sample is taken by the ten largest.

Recombination linked TRAV14/DV4 to TRDJ1, with the D gene too uncertain to name. Specimen: peripheral blood, collected at time point 4 of longitudinal follow-up. This clonotype was sampled from a human donor who was a Ugandan infant, either HIV-exposed or HIV-unexposed (not recorded which). CDR3 sequence: CALSEAARDKLIF. In nucleotide form, the sequence is TGTGCTCTGAGTGAGGCGGCCCGTGATAAACTCATCTTT.